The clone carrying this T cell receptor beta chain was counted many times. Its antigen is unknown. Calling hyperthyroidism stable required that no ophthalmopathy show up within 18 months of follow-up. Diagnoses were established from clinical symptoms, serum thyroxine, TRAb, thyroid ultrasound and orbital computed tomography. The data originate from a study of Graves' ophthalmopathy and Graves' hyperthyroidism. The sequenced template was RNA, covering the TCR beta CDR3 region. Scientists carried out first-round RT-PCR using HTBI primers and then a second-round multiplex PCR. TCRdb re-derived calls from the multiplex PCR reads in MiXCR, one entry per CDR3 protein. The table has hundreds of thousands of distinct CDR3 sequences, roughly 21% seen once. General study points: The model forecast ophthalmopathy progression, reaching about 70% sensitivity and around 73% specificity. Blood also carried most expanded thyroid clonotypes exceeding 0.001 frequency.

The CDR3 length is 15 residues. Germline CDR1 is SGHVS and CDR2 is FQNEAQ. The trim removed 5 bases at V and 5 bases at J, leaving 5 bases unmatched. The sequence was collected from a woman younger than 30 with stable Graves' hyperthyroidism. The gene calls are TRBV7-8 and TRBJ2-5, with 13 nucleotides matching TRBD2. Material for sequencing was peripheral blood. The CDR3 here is CASSPLTSGRETQYF. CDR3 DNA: TGTGCCAGCAGCCCCCTGACTAGCGGGAGGGAGACCCAGTACTTC.